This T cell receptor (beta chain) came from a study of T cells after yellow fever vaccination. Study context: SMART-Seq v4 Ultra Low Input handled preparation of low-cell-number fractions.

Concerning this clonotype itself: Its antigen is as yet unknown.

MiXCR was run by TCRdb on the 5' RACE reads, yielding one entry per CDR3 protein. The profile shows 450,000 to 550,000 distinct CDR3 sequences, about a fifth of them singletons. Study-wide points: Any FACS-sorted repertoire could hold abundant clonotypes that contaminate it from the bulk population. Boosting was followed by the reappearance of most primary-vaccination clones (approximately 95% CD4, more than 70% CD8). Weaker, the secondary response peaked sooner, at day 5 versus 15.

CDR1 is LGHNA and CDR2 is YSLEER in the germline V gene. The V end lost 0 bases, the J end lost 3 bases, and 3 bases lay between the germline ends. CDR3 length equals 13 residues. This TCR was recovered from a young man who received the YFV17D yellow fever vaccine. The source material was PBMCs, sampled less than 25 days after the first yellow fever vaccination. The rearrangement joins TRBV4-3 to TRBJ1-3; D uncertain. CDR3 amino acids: CASSQEYGNTIYF. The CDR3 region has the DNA TGCGCCAGCAGCCAAGAGTATGGAAACACCATATATTTT.